This T cell receptor (beta chain) was observed in a study of a mutant IDH1 vaccine in newly diagnosed glioma. Time point here: week 5, during vaccination. Doses comprised 300 ug of mutant IDH1 20-mer peptide each, plus topical imiquimod. Generated by immunoSEQ multiplex PCR, the TCRdb table keeps only in-frame clones and is missing some. This table holds almost 30,000 clones, around 87% found once. In the case of this clone: Antigen: not known.

V lost 3 bases and J 2 bases, leaving 12 bases between the germline ends. The CDR3 length is 14 residues. Germline lookup yields CDR1 SGHNT and CDR2 YYREEE (reference sequence). The chain is built from TRBV5-4 and TRBJ2-7; D possibly corresponds to TRBD2 (5 bases). The specimen comprised peripheral blood mononuclear cells (PBMCs), sampled from a glioma patient whose treatment included an IDH1 peptide vaccine. This receptor was obtained from a woman between 40 and 55 years old with glioma. Some clones in this sample may be carry-over from other donors' samples. Here the CDR3 reads CASSSRGSPYEQYF. In DNA, the CDR3 is TGTGCCAGCAGCTCGCGAGGGAGTCCCTACGAGCAGTACTTC.